This is a list of T cell receptor beta chains from one sample in a study of T-cell memory formation after mild COVID-19. TCRdb re-analysed the 5' RACE reads in MiXCR, keeping a single row per CDR3 protein. Of 85,000 to 120,000 distinct CDR3 sequences in the sample, roughly an eighth are singletons; the top ten hold around 30%. Material for sequencing was PBMCs or a T cell subset sorted from them (not recorded which). The receptors originated from an adult woman who had mild COVID-19 (a few samples of this study predate the infection). Cell type and time point are not known. CDR3s include the opening cysteine and the closing phenylalanine or tryptophan.

v_call | cdr3_aa
TRBV25-1 | CASSESGANVLTF
TRBV27 | CASSLDRTGAYNEQFF
TRBV11-2 | CASRNGALLSAVKNIQYF
TRBV29-1 | CSVLSSSYNEQFF
TRBV20-1 | CSSYDVGEGTEAFF
TRBV10-3 | CAISESRGSDTQYF
TRBV5-1 | CASGDQSLEQYF
TRBV27 | CASSLVGLRYEQYF
TRBV9 | CASSASGGPTGELFF
TRBV12-3/TRBV12-4 | CASSMSRDRGSYEQYF
TRBV7-9 | CASSLNIDQPQHF
TRBV18 | CASSPRTDSSYEQYF
TRBV29-1 | CSVEGVKSSYNEQFF
TRBV12-3/TRBV12-4 | CASSRTGAVNTGELFF
TRBV28 | CASSFQGVQETQYF
TRBV9 | CASSVGTGEEQYF
TRBV5-1 | CASSLVGGTGELFF
TRBV4-1 | CASSQWDTQNSPLHF
TRBV24-1 | CATSDSGTSGPSTDTQYF
TRBV6-2/TRBV6-3 | CASTTLAEPVYEQYF
TRBV7-9 | CASSRDRVGYTF
TRBV6-2/TRBV6-3 | CASSYGDGNIQYF
TRBV20-1 | CSARDLRNHTGELFF
TRBV29-1 | CSVDNTQYF
TRBV4-1 | CASSPYAGTPIYEQYF
TRBV7-9 | CASSPSQGTGELFF
TRBV3-1 | CASSHQDPVLRDEQYF
TRBV29-1 | CSVEGSAGNTIYF
TRBV29-1 | CSVAHLAGGGINEQFF
TRBV7-9 | CASSPGFGELFF
TRBV12-3/TRBV12-4 | CASGLEGMAGELFF
TRBV5-6 | CASSLGSPLEQYF